What follows describes a single TCR beta chain. V trimming: 2 bases; J trimming: 4 bases; junction bases outside the gene matches: 4. CDR1 is MNHEY and CDR2 is SMNVEV in the germline V gene (reference sequence). This CDR3 has 14 amino acids. Only in-frame clones appear in the TCRdb table, and some are missing; sequencing was by immunoSEQ multiplex PCR. The repertoire consists of about 52,000 clones, with 85% to 95% occurring once and the leading ten covering 0.7% to 0.9%. The data originate from a study of T cell changes during pregnancy in multiple sclerosis. The sequences come from CD4+ T cells from peripheral blood mononuclear cells, collected in the third trimester of pregnancy. The rearrangement links TRBV27 to TRBJ1-2; TRBD1 matches at 7 bases. This clonotype was obtained from a female donor with multiple sclerosis, enrolled in a pregnancy study. The DNA of the CDR3 is TGTGCCAGCAGTTTAAAAGGGACAGTCTATGGCTACACCTTC. This codes for CASSLKGTVYGYTF.